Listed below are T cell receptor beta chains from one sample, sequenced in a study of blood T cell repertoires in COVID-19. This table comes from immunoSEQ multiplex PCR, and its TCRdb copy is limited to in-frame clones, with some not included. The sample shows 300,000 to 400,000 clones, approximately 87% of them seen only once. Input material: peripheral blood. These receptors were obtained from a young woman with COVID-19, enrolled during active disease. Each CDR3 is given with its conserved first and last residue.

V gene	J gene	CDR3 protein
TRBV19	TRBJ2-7	CASSIRGVDYEQYF
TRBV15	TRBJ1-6	CATSRRQPGDSPLHF
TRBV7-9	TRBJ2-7	CASSETGGTYEQYF
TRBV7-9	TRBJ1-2	CASSYGTQGIDGYTF
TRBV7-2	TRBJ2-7	CASSATSGYEQYF
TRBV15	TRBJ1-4	CATSRDMGQGDEKLFF
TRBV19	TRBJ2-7	CASSRVWDRGREQYF
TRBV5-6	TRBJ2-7	CASSFGTFTYEQYF
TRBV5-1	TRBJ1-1	CASSTGMSGTEAFF
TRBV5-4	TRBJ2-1	CASSPGLAGYNEQFF
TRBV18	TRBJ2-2	CASSSRTGGGTGELFF
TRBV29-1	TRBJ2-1	CSVEEASGKYNEQFF
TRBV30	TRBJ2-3	CAWTETGTGGADTQYF
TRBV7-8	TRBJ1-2	CASSLGSGVNYGYTF
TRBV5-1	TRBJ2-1	CASSWTGGDEQFF
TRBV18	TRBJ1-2	CASSPRRDSNYGYTF